Reported below is one T cell receptor (beta chain). Its matching antigen is unknown. The data derive from a study of cytomegalovirus exposure and HLA in healthy donors. The study, taken as a whole, reports: DRB1 showed the most TCR associations and HLA-C the fewest in a later analysis, as rates varied by HLA locus.

The germline CDR1 and CDR2 sequences are SQVTM and ANQGSEA. The CDR3 covers 14 residues. Trimming removed 7 bases from V and 1 base from J; junction bases left unmatched: 9. Both 60 Vbeta primers and 13 Jbeta primers went into the PCR. TCRdb keeps only in-frame clones here, not all; method: immunoSEQ multiplex PCR. In all, the sample yields some 200,000 clones. The TCR comes from a man younger than 40 in good health and CMV-seronegative. The sample taken for sequencing was PBMCs. V and J are TRBV29-1 and TRBJ2-7; 8 bases agree with TRBD2. DNA for the CDR3: TGCAGCGCTACCCTAGCGGGCACGTCCTACGAGCAGTACTTC. Translated, it gives CSATLAGTSYEQYF.